Included here is one TCR beta chain sequence, with context. V trimming: 4 bases; J trimming: 2 bases; junction bases outside the gene matches: 7. CDR3 length: 15 amino acids. Germline V gene sequence: CDR1 SGHKS, CDR2 YYEKEE (reference sequence). Original analysis: From reference gene primer amplification, estimates of nucleated cell counts were derived. Clones were read by immunoSEQ multiplex PCR, and TCRdb kept only the in-frame ones, dropping some. Clonal size and the V and J genes are those of that table, whereas D and trimming came from the DNA. The sample shows 150,000 or so clones, 80% to 90% of them seen only once. This entry belongs to a study of blood T cell repertoires in COVID-19. About the study: Samples came from the United States, Italy and Spain, spanning acute and convalescent COVID-19. Sample material is recorded as cDNA or gDNA derived from T cells, B-cell-depleted T cells, or PBMCs.

Sequenced input: peripheral blood. The rearrangement links TRBV5-5 to TRBJ2-3; 7 positions agree with TRBD1. The TCR sequence derives from a man aged 55 to 70 with acute or convalescent COVID-19. In nucleotides, the CDR3 is TGTGCCAGCAGCCAGGGACAGACCTACACAGATACGCAGTATTTT. Its translation: CASSQGQTYTDTQYF.